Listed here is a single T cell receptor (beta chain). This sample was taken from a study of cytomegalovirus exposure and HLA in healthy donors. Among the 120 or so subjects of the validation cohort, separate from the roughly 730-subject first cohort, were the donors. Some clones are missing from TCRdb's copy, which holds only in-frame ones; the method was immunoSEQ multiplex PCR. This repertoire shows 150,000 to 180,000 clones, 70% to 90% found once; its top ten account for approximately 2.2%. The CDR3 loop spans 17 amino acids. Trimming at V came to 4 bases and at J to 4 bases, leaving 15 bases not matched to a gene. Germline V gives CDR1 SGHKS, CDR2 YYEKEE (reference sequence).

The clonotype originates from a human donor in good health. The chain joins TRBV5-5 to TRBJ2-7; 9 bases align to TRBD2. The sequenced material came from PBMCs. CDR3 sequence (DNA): TGTGCCAGCAGCGCAACCGGGACTAGCTATTCTGCATACGAGCAGTACTTC. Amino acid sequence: CASSATGTSYSAYEQYF.